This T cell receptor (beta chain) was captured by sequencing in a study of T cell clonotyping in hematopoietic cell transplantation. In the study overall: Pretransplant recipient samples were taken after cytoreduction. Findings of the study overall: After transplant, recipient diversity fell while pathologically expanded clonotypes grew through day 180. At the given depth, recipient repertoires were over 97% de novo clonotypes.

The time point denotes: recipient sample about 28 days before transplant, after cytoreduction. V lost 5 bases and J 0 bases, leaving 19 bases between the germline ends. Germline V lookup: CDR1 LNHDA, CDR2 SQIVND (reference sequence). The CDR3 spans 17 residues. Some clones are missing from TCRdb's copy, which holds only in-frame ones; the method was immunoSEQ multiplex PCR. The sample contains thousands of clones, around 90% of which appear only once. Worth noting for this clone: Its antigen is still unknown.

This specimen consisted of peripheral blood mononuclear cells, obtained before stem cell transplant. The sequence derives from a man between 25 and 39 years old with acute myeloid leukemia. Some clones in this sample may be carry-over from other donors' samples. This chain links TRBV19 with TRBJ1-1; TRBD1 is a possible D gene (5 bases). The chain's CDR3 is CASSPRGSLIMNTEAFF. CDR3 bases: TGTGCCAGTAGTCCCCGGGGGTCACTCATCATGAACACTGAAGCTTTCTTT.